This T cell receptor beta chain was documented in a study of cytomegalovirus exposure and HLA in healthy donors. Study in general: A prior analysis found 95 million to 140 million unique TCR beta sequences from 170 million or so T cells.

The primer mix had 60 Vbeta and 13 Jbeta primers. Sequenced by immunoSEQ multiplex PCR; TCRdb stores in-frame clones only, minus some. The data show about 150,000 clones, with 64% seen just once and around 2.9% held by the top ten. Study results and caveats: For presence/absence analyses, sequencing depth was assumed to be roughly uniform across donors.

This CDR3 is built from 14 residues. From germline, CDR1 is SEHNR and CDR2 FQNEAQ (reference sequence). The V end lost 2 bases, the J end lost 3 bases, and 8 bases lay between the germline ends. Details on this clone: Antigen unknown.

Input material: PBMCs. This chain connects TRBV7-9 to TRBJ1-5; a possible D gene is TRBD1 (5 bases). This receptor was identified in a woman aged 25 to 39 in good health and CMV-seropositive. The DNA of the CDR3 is TGTGCCAGCAGCTTATCAGGGCTCAATCAGCCCCAGCATTTT. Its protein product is CASSLSGLNQPQHF. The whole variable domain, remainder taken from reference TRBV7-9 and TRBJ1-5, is DTGVSQNPRHKITKRGQNVTFRCDPISEHNRLYWYRQTLGQGPEFLTYFQNEAQLEKSRLLSDRFSAERPKGSFSTLEIQRTEQGDSAMYLCASSLSGLNQPQHFGDGTRLSIL.